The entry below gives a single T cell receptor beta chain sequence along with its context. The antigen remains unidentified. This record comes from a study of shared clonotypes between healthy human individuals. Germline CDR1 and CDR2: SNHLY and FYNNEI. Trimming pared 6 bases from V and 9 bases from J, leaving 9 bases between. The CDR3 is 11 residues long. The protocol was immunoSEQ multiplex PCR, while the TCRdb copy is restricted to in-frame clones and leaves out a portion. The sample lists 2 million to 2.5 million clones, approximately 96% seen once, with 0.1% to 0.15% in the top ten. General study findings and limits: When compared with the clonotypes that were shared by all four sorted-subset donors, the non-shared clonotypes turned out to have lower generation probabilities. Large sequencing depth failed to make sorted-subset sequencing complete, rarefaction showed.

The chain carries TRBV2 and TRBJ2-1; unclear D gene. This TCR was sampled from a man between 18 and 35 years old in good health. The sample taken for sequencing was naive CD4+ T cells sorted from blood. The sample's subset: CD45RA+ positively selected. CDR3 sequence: CASSAEGEQFF. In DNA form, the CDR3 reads TGTGCCAGCAGCGCAGAAGGTGAGCAGTTCTTC.